This T cell receptor beta chain is from a study of blood T cell repertoires in COVID-19. Whole-study context: T cells, B-cell-depleted T cells, or PBMCs provided the cDNA or gDNA that served as material.

This clone appeared a single time. The V and J ends lost 0 bases and 4 bases, in that order; junction bases with no gene match: 10. The CDR3 has 16 residues. Germline assignment: CDR1 SQVTM and CDR2 ANQGSEA. Some clones are missing from TCRdb's copy, which holds only in-frame ones; the method was immunoSEQ multiplex PCR. The sample includes under 200,000 clones, about 85% of them seen just once. The sequencing sample was made of peripheral blood. The V call is TRBV29-1, the J call TRBJ1-1; 8 bases are a match to TRBD1. This sequence originates from a man aged 60-69 years who had recovered from COVID-19. The CDR3 bases are TGCAGCGTTGAAGATCGGGGCAGGGGGCGAATCACTGAAGCTTTCTTT. Translated, it gives CSVEDRGRGRITEAFF.